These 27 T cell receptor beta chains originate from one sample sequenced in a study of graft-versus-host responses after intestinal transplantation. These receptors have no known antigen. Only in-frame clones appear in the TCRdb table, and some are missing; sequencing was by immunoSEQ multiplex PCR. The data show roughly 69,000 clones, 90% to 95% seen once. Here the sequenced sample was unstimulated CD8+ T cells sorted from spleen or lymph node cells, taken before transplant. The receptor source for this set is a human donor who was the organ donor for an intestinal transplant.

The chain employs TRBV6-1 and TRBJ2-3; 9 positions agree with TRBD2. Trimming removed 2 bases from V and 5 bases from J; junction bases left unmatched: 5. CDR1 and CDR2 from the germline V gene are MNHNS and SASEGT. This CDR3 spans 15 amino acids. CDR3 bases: TGTGCCAGCAGTGAAATAGCGGGAGAGGGAGATACGCAGTATTTT. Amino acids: CASSEIAGEGDTQYF.

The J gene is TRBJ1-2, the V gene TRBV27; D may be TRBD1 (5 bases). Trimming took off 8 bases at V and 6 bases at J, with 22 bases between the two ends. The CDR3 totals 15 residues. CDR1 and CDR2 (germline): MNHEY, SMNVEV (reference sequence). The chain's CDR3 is CASGVGGTDTDGYTF. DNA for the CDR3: TGTGCCAGCGGTGTGGGAGGGACTGACACTGATGGCTACACCTTC.

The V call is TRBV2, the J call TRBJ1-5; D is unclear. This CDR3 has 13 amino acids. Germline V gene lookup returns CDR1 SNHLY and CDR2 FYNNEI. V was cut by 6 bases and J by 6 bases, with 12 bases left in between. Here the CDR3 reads CASRREWSQPQHF. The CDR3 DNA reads TGTGCCAGCAGGAGGGAGTGGAGTCAGCCCCAGCATTTT.

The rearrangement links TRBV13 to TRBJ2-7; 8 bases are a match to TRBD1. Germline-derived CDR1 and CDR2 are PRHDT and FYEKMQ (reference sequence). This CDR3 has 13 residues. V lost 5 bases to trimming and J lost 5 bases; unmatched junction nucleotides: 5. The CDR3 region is CASSAGQANEQYF. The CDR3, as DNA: TGTGCCAGCAGCGCGGGACAGGCGAACGAGCAGTACTTC.

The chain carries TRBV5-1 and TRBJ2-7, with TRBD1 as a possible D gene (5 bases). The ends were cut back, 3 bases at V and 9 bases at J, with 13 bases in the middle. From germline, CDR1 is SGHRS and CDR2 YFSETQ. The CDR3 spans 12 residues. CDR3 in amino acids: CASSWQGWVQYF. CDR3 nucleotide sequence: TGCGCCAGCAGCTGGCAGGGTTGGGTGCAGTACTTC.

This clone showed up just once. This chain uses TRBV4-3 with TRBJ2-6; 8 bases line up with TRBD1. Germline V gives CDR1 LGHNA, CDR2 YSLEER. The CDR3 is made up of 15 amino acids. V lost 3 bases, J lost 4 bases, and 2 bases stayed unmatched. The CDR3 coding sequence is TGCGCCAGCAGCCAGACAGGGGCCGGGGCCAACGTCCTGACTTTC. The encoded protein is CASSQTGAGANVLTF.

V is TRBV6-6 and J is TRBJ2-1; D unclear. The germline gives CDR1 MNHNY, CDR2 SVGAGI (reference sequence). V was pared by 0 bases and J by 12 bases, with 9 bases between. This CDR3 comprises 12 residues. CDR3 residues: CASSYSLDGQFF. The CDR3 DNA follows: TGTGCCAGCAGTTACTCCCTAGACGGGCAGTTCTTC.

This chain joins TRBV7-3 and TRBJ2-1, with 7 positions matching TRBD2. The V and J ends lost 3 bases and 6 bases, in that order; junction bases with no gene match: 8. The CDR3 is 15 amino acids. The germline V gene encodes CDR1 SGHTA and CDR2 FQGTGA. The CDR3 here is CASSFTGGLGNEQFF. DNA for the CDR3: TGTGCCAGCAGCTTTACGGGAGGACTCGGCAATGAGCAGTTCTTC.

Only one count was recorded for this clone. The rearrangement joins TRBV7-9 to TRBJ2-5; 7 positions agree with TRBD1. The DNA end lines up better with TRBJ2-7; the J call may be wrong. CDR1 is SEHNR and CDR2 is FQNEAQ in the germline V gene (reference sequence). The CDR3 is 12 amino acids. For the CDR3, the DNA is TGTGCCAGCAGCTCCGGGACAGACGAGCAGTACTTC. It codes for CASSSGTDEQYF.

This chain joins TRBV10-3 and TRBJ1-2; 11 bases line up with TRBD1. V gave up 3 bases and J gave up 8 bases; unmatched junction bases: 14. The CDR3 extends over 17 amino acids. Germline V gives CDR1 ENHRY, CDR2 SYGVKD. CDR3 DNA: TGTGCCATCAGTGACCGCCCGGACAGGGGGCCCGCCGGAGGCTACACCTTC. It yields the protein CAISDRPDRGPAGGYTF.

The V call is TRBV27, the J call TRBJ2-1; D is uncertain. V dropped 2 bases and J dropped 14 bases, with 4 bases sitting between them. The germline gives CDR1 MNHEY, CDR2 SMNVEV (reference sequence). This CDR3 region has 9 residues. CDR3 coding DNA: TGTGCCAGCAGTTTACGGGAGTTCTTC. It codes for CASSLREFF.

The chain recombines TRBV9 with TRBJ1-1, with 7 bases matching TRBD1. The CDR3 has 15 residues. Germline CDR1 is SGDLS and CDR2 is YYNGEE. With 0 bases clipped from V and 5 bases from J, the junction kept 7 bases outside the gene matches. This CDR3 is CASSVGGGAGTEAFF. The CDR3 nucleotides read TGTGCCAGCAGCGTAGGAGGGGGCGCGGGGACTGAAGCTTTCTTT.

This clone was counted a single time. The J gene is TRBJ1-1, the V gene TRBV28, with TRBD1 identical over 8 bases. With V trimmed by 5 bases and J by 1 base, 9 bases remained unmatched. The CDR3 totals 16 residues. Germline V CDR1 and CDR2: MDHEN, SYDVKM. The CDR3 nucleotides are TGTGCCAGCAGTCACCAGGGGGCGCTTGGGAACACTGAAGCTTTCTTT. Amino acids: CASSHQGALGNTEAFF.

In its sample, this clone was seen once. DNA of the CDR3: TGTGCCAGCAGCTATACAGGGGGGCCCTCCTACGAGCAGTACTTC. Residues: CASSYTGGPSYEQYF. The rearrangement links TRBV27 to TRBJ2-7; the match to TRBD1 covers 8 bases. Germline V gene sequence: CDR1 MNHEY, CDR2 SMNVEV (reference sequence). The junction had 7 bases not matched to a gene; V was cut back by 6 bases and J by 0 bases. The CDR3 runs 15 residues.

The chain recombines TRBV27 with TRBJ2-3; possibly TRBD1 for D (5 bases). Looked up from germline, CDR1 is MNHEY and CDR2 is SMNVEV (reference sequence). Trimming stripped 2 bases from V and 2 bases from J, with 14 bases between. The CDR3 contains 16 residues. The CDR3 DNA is TGTGCCAGCAGTTTACAGGGTGGCCTTCCCACAGATACGCAGTATTTT. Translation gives CASSLQGGLPTDTQYF.

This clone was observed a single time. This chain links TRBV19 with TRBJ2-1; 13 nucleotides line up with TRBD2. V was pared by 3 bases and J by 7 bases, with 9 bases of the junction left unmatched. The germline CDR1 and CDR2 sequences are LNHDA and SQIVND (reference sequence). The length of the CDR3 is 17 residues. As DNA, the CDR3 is TGTGCCAGTAGTATCAGGCGGACTAGCGGGAGTGGAAATGAGCAGTTCTTC. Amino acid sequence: CASSIRRTSGSGNEQFF.

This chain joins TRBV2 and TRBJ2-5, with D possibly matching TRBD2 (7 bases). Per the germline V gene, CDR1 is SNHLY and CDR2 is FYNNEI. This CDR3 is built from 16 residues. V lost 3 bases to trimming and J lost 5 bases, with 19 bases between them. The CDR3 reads CASSEGRGAHLETQYF. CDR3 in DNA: TGTGCCAGCAGTGAGGGTCGGGGGGCGCATTTGGAGACCCAGTACTTC.

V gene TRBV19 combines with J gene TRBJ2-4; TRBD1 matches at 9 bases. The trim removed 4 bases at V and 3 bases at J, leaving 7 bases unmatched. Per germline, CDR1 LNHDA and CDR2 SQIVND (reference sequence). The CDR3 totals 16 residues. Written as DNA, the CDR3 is TGTGCCAGTAGTAAGTGGACAGGGGTTAACAAAAACATTCAGTACTTC. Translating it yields CASSKWTGVNKNIQYF.

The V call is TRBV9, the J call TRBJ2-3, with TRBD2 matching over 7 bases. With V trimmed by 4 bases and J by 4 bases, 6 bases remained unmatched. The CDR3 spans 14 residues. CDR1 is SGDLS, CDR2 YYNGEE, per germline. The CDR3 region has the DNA TGTGCCAGCAGCTACGGCGGGAGCGCAGATACGCAGTATTTT. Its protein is CASSYGGSADTQYF.

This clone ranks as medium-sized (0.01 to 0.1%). The chain's CDR3 is CASSLTGELFF. CDR3 nucleotide sequence: TGTGCCAGCAGTCTGACCGGGGAGCTGTTTTTT. The gene calls are TRBV6-6 and TRBJ2-2; D is undetermined. Germline CDR1 is MNHNY and CDR2 is SVGAGI (reference sequence). Trimming cost V 5 bases and J 5 bases, with 3 bases left between them. The length of the CDR3 is 11 residues.

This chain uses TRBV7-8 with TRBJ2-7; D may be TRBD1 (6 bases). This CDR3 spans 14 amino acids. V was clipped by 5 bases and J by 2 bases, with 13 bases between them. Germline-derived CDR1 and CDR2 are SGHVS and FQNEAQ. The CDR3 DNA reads TGTGCCAGCAGCGAAGGACAGAGAGCCTACGAGCAGTACTTC. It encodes CASSEGQRAYEQYF.

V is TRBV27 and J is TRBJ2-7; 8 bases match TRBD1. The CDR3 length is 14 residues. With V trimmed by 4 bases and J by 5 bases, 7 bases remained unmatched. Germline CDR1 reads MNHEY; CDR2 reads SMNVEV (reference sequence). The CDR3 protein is CASSSGTGHHEQYF. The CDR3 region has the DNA TGTGCCAGCAGTTCCGGGACAGGTCACCACGAGCAGTACTTC.

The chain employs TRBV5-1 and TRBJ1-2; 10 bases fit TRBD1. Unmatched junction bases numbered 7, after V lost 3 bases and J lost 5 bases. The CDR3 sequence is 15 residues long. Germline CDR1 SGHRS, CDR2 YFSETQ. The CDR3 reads CASSWRDRGGYGYTF. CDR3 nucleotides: TGCGCCAGCAGCTGGCGGGACAGGGGCGGTTATGGCTACACCTTC.

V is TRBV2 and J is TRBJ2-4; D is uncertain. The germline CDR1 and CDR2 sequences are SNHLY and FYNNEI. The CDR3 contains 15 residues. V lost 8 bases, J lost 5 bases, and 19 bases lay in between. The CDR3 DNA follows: TGTGCCAGCCTCTATGGTGCGATGTACGAAAACATTCAGTACTTC. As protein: CASLYGAMYENIQYF.

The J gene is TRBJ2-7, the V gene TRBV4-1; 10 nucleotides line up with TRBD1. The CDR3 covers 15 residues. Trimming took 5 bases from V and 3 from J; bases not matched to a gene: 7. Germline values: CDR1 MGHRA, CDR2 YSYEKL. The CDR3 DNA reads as TGCGCCAGCAGCTACGGACAGGGGGGGAGCTACGAGCAGTACTTC. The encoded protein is CASSYGQGGSYEQYF.

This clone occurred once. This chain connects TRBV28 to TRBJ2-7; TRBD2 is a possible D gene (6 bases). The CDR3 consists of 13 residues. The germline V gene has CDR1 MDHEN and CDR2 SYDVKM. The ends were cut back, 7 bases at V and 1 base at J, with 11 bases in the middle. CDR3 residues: CASIKGLSYEQYF. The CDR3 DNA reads TGTGCCAGCATTAAGGGACTGTCCTACGAGCAGTACTTC.

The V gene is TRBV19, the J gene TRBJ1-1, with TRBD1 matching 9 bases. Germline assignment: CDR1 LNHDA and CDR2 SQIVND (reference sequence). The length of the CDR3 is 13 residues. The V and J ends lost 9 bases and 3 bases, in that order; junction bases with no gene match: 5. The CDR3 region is CASARTGDTEAFF. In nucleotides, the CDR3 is TGTGCCAGCGCTAGGACAGGGGACACTGAAGCTTTCTTT.